This T cell receptor beta chain appears in the sequencing data of a study of T cell clones after liver transplantation. At the level of the study: Immunosuppression withdrawal was tried within 2 years after liver transplantation in this trial.

Assay: immunoSEQ multiplex PCR; the TCRdb copy retains only in-frame clones and omits some. Of some 11,000 clones listed, roughly 70% are singletons. The germline V gene encodes CDR1 SEHNR and CDR2 FQNEAQ (reference sequence). Trimming removed 1 base at V and 8 bases at J, with 12 bases between. CDR3 length: 14 residues. A word on this clone: Its antigen is not identified.

Study observations and caveats: Small, mixed patient groups and varying post-transplant times limit these conclusions.

The receptor was isolated from a human patient who received a liver transplant. Among the T cells, some may be from the graft donor. The chain has TRBV7-9 and TRBJ2-1; D gene ambiguous. The input for sequencing was CD8+ T cells from blood, taken at the 22-month timepoint. The CDR3 sequence is CASSLEVRLDEQFF. The CDR3 DNA reads TGTGCCAGCAGCTTAGAAGTTAGGCTGGATGAGCAGTTCTTC. Complete variable domain (other parts from reference TRBV7-9 and TRBJ2-1): DTGVSQNPRHKITKRGQNVTFRCDPISEHNRLYWYRQTLGQGPEFLTYFQNEAQLEKSRLLSDRFSAERPKGSFSTLEIQRTEQGDSAMYLCASSLEVRLDEQFFGPGTRLTVL.